The sequence of this T cell receptor beta chain was determined in a study of response to subunit inactivated influenza vaccine (dated by TCRdb to 2016 to 2018). Some background on the complete study: To follow how T cells responded to a trivalent subunit inactivated influenza vaccine, the researchers relied on deep quantitative profiling of the T cell receptor repertoire.

Comments on this clonotype: It has no known antigen specificity. Qualities for individual bases were not recorded, and no much larger clone is one base off.

Receptors were amplified or captured by RT-PCR. TCRdb records Illumina HiSeq 2500 as the sequencer. TCRdb redid the processing of the public reads, applying fastp at Q25 and MiXCR, and retained in-frame beta chains. Records with the same CDR3 protein are collapsed into one entry carrying the most frequent genes and DNA. The sample table contains approximately 230,000 distinct CDR3 sequences; only one count was recorded for less than 15% of them. The ten largest clonotypes hold more than 7% of the sample. Overall study results and their limits: According to the authors, only a limited number of new T cells may be recruited by each seasonal influenza vaccination.

There are 12 amino acids in the CDR3, from cysteine to phenylalanine inclusive. Here the CDR3 DNA is all that survives: 36 bases in frame from base 1. V is reduced by 8 bases and J by 1 base, leaving a spacing of 6 bases between them. CDR1 and CDR2 were assigned from the germline V gene as ENHRY and SYGVKD. The chain is encoded by TRBV10-3 joined to TRBJ1-3; the D gene is possibly TRBD1, with 5 bases matching. The material was non-naive T cells sorted from PBMCs, obtained less than 15 days before vaccination. The cell subset or site label here, explained by the study, means: memory T cell fraction. The receptor's source is a man in his fifties or sixties who received an inactivated influenza vaccine. Donor details come from another sample of the same person, matched by shared clones. The CDR3 region reads CAIQGSGNTIYF. The sequenced DNA is TGTGCCATCCAGGGTTCTGGAAACACCATATATTTT.